This T cell receptor (beta chain) originates from a study of tumor and adjacent non-tumor tissue in lung cancer (dated by TCRdb to the late 2010s). General notes on the study: The cohort included more than 9 adenocarcinoma, a couple of squamous cell carcinoma and 1 small cell lung cancer patients. In total, sequencing yielded 125,075,908 productive TCRbeta reads, which works out to an average of around 4.2 million reads per sample. Ages among the 15 or so patients ranged from roughly 31 to 85 years, there were ten or so men and 5 women, and disease was at TNM stage I to III. Under 35 paired specimens, one tumor and one normal lung sample per patient, were profiled by TCRbeta CDR3 sequencing. The study compared bulk TCRbeta repertoires between lung tumor tissue and matched distant non-tumor lung tissue from over twelve lung cancer patients. On the study overall, not on this receptor specifically: Only around 14 patients were in the cohort, and the authors stated that larger samples and more detailed clinical data are needed. The methods do not name the sequencing platform or mention unique molecular identifiers. Because peripheral blood was not sequenced, blood TCRbeta repertoires in the lung cancer patients of the study were not examined. Younger patients had significantly higher TCR diversity, and higher tumor TCR diversity was associated with shorter overall and disease-free survival. The top 100 clones accounted for a significantly larger cumulative portion of the repertoire in normal lung than in tumor tissue. Significantly higher TCR diversity (inverse Simpson) was observed in tumor tissue than in normal lung tissue (around 450 vs 150, P = 0.0075, Mann-Whitney U test).

Receptors were amplified or captured by multiplex PCR. The listed sequencing device is Illumina HiSeq 2500. TCRbeta libraries were constructed through three rounds of nested PCR with primers (Table S4) according to protocols modified from ARM-PCR. Before sequencing, PCR products of 200-500 bp were excised from the gel and purified with the QIAquick gel extraction kit. On the authors' methods: Reads were cleaned with Trimmomatic, merged with FLASH into complete CDR3 sequences, and assigned to V(D)J germline segments with MiTCR. Clonal diversity was calculated as the inverse Simpson's index using VDJtools. In-frame sequences without a premature stop codon were defined as productive reads. TCRdb reprocessing: public reads trimmed at Q25 with fastp, clones called with MiXCR, in-frame beta chains kept. Under each unique CDR3 protein, matching rows form one entry showing the most common genes and DNA. TCRdb assigned the V and J calls; the authors' analysis was not used. Present in this sample are fewer than 100,000 distinct CDR3 sequences, approximately 80% of which were seen just once. About 47% of the sample comes from the top ten.

The CDR3 covers 17 residues, taking in both the cysteine and the phenylalanine. The kept DNA is CDR3 alone, 51 bases in frame from the first base. CDR1 MNHEY and CDR2 SVGAGI are derived from the germline V gene. RNA was isolated from bulk, unsorted tissue, and RNA quality was assessed with a NanoDrop ND-1000 and an Agilent 2100. The normal lung samples consisted of distant non-tumor tissue collected more than 3 cm from the tumor edge. Newly diagnosed lung cancer patients without prior chemotherapy who had been admitted for thoracic surgery in China between August and November 2014 were enrolled as donors. Patients with previous radiotherapy or chemotherapy, or with another concurrent cancer, were excluded from the study. Pieces of surgical tissue measuring about 1-2.1 cm3 were kept in RNAlater solution and held at -80 degrees C until needed. As for this clonotype: Its antigen specificity is not known. Mismatch with germline at one junction end may stem from a read error.

Rearrangement joined TRBV6-5 to TRBJ2-6; the central 7 bases match TRBD1. The sequence derives from a man in his fifties or sixties with non-small cell lung cancer. Sequences were obtained from distant non-tumor lung tissue. This receptor has the CDR3 CASSFGIGGYGVNVPTF. The bases are TGTGCCAGCAGTTTCGGGATAGGGGGCTATGGGGTCAACGTCCCGACTTTC.